Below are 16 T cell receptor beta chains sequenced from a single sample in a study of a mutant IDH1 vaccine in newly diagnosed glioma. These TCRs are of unknown antigen specificity. This table comes from immunoSEQ multiplex PCR, and its TCRdb copy is limited to in-frame clones, with some not included. The data show around 61,000 clones, with 75% seen just once and 5% to 6.5% held by the top ten. Indicated time point: week 47, end of study. A single vaccine dose contained 300 ug of mutant IDH1 20-mer peptide, and topical imiquimod was used with it. This specimen was PBMCs, taken from a glioma patient whose treatment included an IDH1 peptide vaccine. The receptors come from a man between 45 and 60 years old with glioma.

The V and J genes are TRBV5-6 and TRBJ1-4, with a weak D call TRBD1 (6 bases). CDR1 and CDR2 (germline): SGHDT, YYEEEE. V was cut by 4 bases and J by 7 bases, with 17 bases left in between. This CDR3 region has 15 residues. In DNA form, the CDR3 reads TGTGCCAGCAGCGGATACAGGGAAGGGAGTGAAAAACTGTTTTTT. Its translation is CASSGYREGSEKLFF.

The genes are TRBV10-2 and TRBJ2-7, with TRBD2 identical over 8 bases. Trimming took 3 bases from V and 7 from J; bases not matched to a gene: 14. Germline CDR1 and CDR2: WSHSY and SAAADI. The CDR3 covers 16 residues. The CDR3 DNA reads TGCGCCAGCAGTGACCCCCGGGGCGGGGGGCGAGGGGAGCAGTACTTC. It codes for CASSDPRGGGRGEQYF.

This sequence joins TRBV18 and TRBJ1-3, with TRBD1 identical over 8 bases. This CDR3 has 16 residues. Trimming removed 4 bases from V and 0 bases from J; junction bases left unmatched: 5. Germline V gene lookup returns CDR1 KGHSH and CDR2 LQKENI. The CDR3 DNA reads as TGTGCCAGCTCACGGGGACAGGATTACTCTGGAAACACCATATATTTT. Encoded protein: CASSRGQDYSGNTIYF.

This chain connects TRBV5-6 to TRBJ1-1; D might be TRBD1 (6 bases). Germline V gives CDR1 SGHDT, CDR2 YYEEEE. V lost 4 bases to trimming and J lost 4 bases, with 17 bases between them. CDR3 length: 15 amino acids. The CDR3 reads CASSGWGRGGTEAFF. The CDR3 region has the DNA TGTGCCAGCAGCGGGTGGGGGCGGGGAGGCACTGAAGCTTTCTTT.

This clone occurred a few times. V usage is TRBV7-6 and J usage is TRBJ1-2; no firm D call. The CDR3 runs to 14 residues. CDR1 and CDR2 (germline): SGHVS, FNYEAQ. Deletions cut 5 bases from V and 8 bases from J, with 18 bases between. CDR3 sequence: CASSPGRTPDGYTF. The CDR3 coding sequence is TGTGCCAGCAGCCCCGGACGGACCCCGGACGGCTACACCTTC.

This rearrangement joins TRBV5-6 to TRBJ2-7; D unclear. CDR1 is SGHDT and CDR2 is YYEEEE in the germline V gene. Trimming took off 0 bases at V and 3 bases at J, with 16 bases between the two ends. There are 16 residues in the CDR3. CDR3 sequence (DNA): TGTGCCAGCAGCTTGGAGGGTCCGGGTAGGGTCTACGAGCAGTACTTC. Translating gives CASSLEGPGRVYEQYF. Supplemented by reference TRBV5-6 and TRBJ2-7, the full variable domain reads DAGVTQSPTHLIKTRGQQVTLRCSPKSGHDTVSWYQQALGQGPQFIFQYYEEEERQRGNFPDRFSGHQFPNYSSELNVNALLLGDSALYLCASSLEGPGRVYEQYFGPGTRLTVT.

Only one count was recorded for this clone. The J gene is TRBJ2-7, the V gene TRBV5-1, with TRBD1 identical over 10 bases. CDR3 length: 16 residues. CDR1 is SGHRS, CDR2 YFSETQ, per germline. V lost 4 bases and J lost 2; bases outside the gene matches: 9. In DNA form, the CDR3 reads TGCGCCAGCAGCCCTTCTGCGGGACAGGGGCCCTACGAGCAGTACTTC. This translates into CASSPSAGQGPYEQYF. The full variable domain, completed using reference TRBV5-1 and TRBJ2-7, is KAGVTQTPRYLIKTRGQQVTLSCSPISGHRSVSWYQQTPGQGLQFLFEYFSETQRNKGNFPGRFSGRQFSNSRSEMNVSTLELGDSALYLCASSPSAGQGPYEQYFGPGTRLTVT.

This clone was seen more than once but under ten times. The chain links TRBV7-8 to TRBJ1-1; D is undetermined. CDR3 size: 14 residues. Germline assignment: CDR1 SGHVS and CDR2 FQNEAQ. The V end was cut by 1 base, the J end by 7 bases, with 13 bases between. The CDR3 sequence: CASSLVPDRLEAFF. CDR3 nucleotide sequence: TGTGCCAGCAGCTTAGTACCCGATCGCCTTGAAGCTTTCTTT.

This clone is labeled medium-sized. The gene calls are TRBV2 and TRBJ1-1; no clear D. Germline V gene lookup returns CDR1 SNHLY and CDR2 FYNNEI. The CDR3 extends over 15 amino acids. Deletions cut 7 bases from V and 1 base from J, with 16 bases between. The CDR3 coding sequence is TGTGCCAGCACCCTAAGCCGGGCGGGGAACACTGAAGCTTTCTTT. Amino acid sequence: CASTLSRAGNTEAFF.

This chain uses TRBV5-1 with TRBJ1-1; D gene uncertain. The CDR3 is made up of 15 amino acids. V was pared by 3 bases and J by 3 bases, with 15 bases between. Germline CDR1 SGHRS, CDR2 YFSETQ. In DNA form, the CDR3 reads TGCGCCAGCAGCTCCCTTGGGGTTGCGGACACTGAAGCTTTCTTT. This sequence encodes CASSSLGVADTEAFF.

This chain uses TRBV7-8 with TRBJ1-2; weak D call: TRBD1 (6 bases). Germline lookup yields CDR1 SGHVS and CDR2 FQNEAQ. This CDR3 comprises 15 residues. Trimming took off 3 bases at V and 0 bases at J, with 11 bases between the two ends. The CDR3 region is CASSFKQGPNYGYTF. The CDR3 DNA reads as TGTGCCAGCAGCTTCAAGCAGGGGCCTAACTATGGCTACACCTTC.

J is TRBJ2-7 and V is TRBV19; 11 nucleotides match TRBD2. This CDR3 has 15 residues. Germline V gene data show CDR1 as LNHDA and CDR2 as SQIVND (reference sequence). Losses at the gene ends were 6 bases for V and 4 bases for J; bases not matched to a gene: 8. The CDR3 bases are TGTGCCAGTAGGCGTACTAGCGGGGGCCTGTACGAGCAGTACTTC. It encodes CASRRTSGGLYEQYF.

This sequence joins TRBV19 and TRBJ2-5, with 8 bases aligning to TRBD1. This CDR3 contains 12 residues. Per germline, CDR1 LNHDA and CDR2 SQIVND (reference sequence). Germline trimming cut 6 bases from V and 5 bases from J; bases unmatched to any gene: 2. CDR3 sequence reads: CASRAGGETQYF. In DNA form, the CDR3 reads TGTGCCAGTAGGGCAGGGGGCGAGACCCAGTACTTC.

This clone has more than one count but fewer than ten. The chain carries TRBV28 and TRBJ2-5, with TRBD1 matching 10 bases. This CDR3 spans 13 amino acids. In germline, CDR1 is MDHEN, CDR2 SYDVKM. V lost 11 bases to trimming and J lost 7 bases; unmatched junction nucleotides: 10. This chain's CDR3 is CAGRQGARGTQYF. In nucleotides, the CDR3 is TGTGCCGGGCGACAGGGGGCTAGAGGGACCCAGTACTTC.

This chain connects TRBV4-2 to TRBJ2-1; D is perhaps TRBD1 or TRBD2 (6 bases each). The CDR3 length is 16 residues. Trimming pared 0 bases from V and 10 bases from J, leaving 19 bases between. Germline-derived CDR1 and CDR2 are LGHNA and YNFKEQ. CDR3 amino acids: CASSQEAARGANEQFF. As DNA, the CDR3 is TGTGCCAGCAGCCAAGAGGCAGCGAGGGGGGCCAACGAGCAGTTCTTC.

The chain carries TRBV29-1 and TRBJ2-3; unclear D gene. The germline CDR1 and CDR2 sequences are SQVTM and ANQGSEA. Trimming pared 2 bases from V and 6 bases from J, leaving 6 bases between. The length of the CDR3 is 11 residues. The DNA for the CDR3 is TGCAGCGTTGAATTAAGGGATACGCAGTATTTT. Its translation is CSVELRDTQYF.